Listed here is a single T cell receptor (beta chain). The data were obtained in a study of blood T cell repertoires in COVID-19. Study-wide context: From the United States, Italy and Spain came samples of acute and convalescent COVID-19. The cDNA or gDNA used as material had been derived from T cells, B-cell-depleted T cells, or PBMCs.

As processed by the authors: Reference gene primer amplification yielded estimated nucleated cell counts. Some clones are missing from TCRdb's copy, which holds only in-frame ones; the method was immunoSEQ multiplex PCR. Clone size and V and J calls were adopted from that table, with D and trimming inferred from the DNA. In the table there are 120,000 to 150,000 clones, around 81% of which are singletons. This clonotype was sampled from a human donor in a cohort sampled during active COVID-19. The sequenced sample consisted of peripheral blood.

The DNA for the CDR3 is TGTGCCAGCAGTGACGGGGTTGGGGCCAACGTCCTGACTTTC. It specifies CASSDGVGANVLTF. The chain is built from TRBV6-1 and TRBJ2-6; a possible D gene is TRBD2 (5 bases). The length of the CDR3 is 14 residues. Germline V gene data show CDR1 as MNHNS and CDR2 as SASEGT. V lost 3 bases and J 3 bases, leaving 6 bases between the germline ends.